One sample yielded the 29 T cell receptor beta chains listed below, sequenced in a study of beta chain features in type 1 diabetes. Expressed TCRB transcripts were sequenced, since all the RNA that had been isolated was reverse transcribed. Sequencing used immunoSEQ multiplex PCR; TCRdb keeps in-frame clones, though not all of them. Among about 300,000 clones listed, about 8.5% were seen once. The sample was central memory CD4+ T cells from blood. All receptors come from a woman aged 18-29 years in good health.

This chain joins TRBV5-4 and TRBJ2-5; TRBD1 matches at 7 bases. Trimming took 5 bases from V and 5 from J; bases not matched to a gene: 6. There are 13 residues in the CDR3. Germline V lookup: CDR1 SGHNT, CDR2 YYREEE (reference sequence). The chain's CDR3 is CASSRDSIETQYF. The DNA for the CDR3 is TGTGCCAGCAGTCGGGACAGTATTGAGACCCAGTACTTC.

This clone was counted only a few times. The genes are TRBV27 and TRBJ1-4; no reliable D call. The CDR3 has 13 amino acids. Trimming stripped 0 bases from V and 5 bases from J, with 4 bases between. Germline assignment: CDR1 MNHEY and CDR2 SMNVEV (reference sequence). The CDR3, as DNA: TGTGCCAGCAGTTTATCGTTAAATGAAAAACTGTTTTTT. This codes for CASSLSLNEKLFF.

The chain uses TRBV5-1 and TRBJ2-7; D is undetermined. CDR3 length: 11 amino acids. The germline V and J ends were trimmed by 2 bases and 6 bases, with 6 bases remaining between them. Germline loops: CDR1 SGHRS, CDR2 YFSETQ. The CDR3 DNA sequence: TGCGCCAGCAGCTTAACGGCCGAGCAGTACTTC. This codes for CASSLTAEQYF.

The CDR3 DNA reads TGTGCCAGCAGCTTACAGGGCACTAATCAGCCCCAGCATTTT. It encodes CASSLQGTNQPQHF. The chain is built from TRBV7-2 and TRBJ1-5; tentatively, D is TRBD1 (5 bases). The V end was cut by 2 bases, the J end by 4 bases, with 9 bases between. CDR1 is SGHTA, CDR2 FQGNSA, per germline. This CDR3 comprises 14 residues. Based on the CDR3 plus reference TRBV7-2 and TRBJ1-5, the full variable domain is GAGVSQSPSNKVTEKGKDVELRCDPISGHTALYWYRQSLGQGLEFLIYFQGNSAPDKSGLPSDRFSAERTGGSVSTLTIQRTQQEDSAVYLCASSLQGTNQPQHFGDGTRLSIL.

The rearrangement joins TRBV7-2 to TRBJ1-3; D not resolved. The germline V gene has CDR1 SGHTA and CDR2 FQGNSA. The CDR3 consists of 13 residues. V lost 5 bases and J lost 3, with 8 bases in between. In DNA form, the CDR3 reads TGTGCCAGCAGCGAGGGTTATGGAAACACCATATATTTT. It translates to CASSEGYGNTIYF.

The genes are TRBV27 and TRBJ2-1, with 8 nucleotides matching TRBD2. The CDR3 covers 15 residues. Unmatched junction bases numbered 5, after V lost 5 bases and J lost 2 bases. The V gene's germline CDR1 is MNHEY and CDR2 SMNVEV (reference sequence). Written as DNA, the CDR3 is TGTGCCAGCAGTCGACTAGCGAAGGCCTACAATGAGCAGTTCTTC. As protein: CASSRLAKAYNEQFF.

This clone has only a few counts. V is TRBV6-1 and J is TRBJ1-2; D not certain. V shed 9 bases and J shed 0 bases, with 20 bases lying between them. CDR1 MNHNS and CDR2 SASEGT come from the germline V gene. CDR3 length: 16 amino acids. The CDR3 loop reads CASGELTGKANYGYTF. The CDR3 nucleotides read TGTGCCAGTGGTGAACTGACGGGGAAAGCTAACTATGGCTACACCTTC.

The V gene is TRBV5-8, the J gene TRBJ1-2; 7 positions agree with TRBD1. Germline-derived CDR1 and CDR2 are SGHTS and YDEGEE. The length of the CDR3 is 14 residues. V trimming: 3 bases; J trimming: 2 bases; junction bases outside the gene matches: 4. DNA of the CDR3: TGTGCCAGCAGCTGGGGACAGACCAACTATGGCTACACCTTC. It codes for CASSWGQTNYGYTF.

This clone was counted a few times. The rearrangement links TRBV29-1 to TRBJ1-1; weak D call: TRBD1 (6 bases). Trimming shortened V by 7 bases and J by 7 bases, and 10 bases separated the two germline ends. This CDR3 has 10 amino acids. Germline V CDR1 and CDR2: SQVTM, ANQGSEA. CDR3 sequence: CSGGQIEAFF. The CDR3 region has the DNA TGCAGCGGCGGACAGATTGAAGCTTTCTTT. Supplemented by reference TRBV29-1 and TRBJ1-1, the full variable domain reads SAVISQKPSRDICQRGTSLTIQCQVDSQVTMMFWYRQQPGQSLTLIATANQGSEATYESGFVIDKFPISRPNLTFSTLTVSNMSPEDSSIYLCSGGQIEAFFGQGTRLTVV.

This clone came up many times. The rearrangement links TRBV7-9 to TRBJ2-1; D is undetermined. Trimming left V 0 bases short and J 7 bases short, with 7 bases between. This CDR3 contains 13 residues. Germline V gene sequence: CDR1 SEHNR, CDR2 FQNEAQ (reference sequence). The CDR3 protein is CASSLAMKNEQFF. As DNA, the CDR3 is TGTGCCAGCAGCTTAGCGATGAAGAATGAGCAGTTCTTC.

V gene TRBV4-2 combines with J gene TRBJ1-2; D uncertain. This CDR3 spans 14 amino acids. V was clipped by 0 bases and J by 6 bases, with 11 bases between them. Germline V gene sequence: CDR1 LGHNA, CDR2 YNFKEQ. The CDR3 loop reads CASSQDRRVDGYTF. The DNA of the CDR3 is TGTGCCAGCAGCCAAGATCGGCGAGTAGATGGCTACACCTTC.

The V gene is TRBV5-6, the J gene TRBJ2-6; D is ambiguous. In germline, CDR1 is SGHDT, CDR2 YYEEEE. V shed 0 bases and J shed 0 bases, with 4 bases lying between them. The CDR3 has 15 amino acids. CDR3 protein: CASSLGLSGANVLTF. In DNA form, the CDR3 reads TGTGCCAGCAGCTTGGGGCTCTCTGGGGCCAACGTCCTGACTTTC.

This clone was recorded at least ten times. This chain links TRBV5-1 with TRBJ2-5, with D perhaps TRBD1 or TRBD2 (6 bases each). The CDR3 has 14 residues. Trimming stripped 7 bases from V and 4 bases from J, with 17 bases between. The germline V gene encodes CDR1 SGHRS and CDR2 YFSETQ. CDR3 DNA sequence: TGCGCCAGCCAGAACGGGGGCCCTCGAGAGACCCAGTACTTC. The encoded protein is CASQNGGPRETQYF.

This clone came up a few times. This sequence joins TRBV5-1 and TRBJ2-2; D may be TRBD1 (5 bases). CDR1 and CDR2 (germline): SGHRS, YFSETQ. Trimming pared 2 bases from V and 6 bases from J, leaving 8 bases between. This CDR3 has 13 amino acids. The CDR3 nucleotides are TGCGCCAGCAGCTTTTCAGGGCCCGGGGAGCTGTTTTTT. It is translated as CASSFSGPGELFF.

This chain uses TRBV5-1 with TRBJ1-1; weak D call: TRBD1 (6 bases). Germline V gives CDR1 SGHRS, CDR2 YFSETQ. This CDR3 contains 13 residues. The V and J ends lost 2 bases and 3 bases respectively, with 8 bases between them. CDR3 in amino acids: CASSFDRYTEAFF. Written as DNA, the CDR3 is TGCGCCAGCAGCTTCGACAGGTACACTGAAGCTTTCTTT.

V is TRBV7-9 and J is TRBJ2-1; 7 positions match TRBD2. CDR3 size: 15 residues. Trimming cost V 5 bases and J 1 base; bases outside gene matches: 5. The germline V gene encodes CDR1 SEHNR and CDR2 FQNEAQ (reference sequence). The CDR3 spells CASSGLAVSYNEQFF. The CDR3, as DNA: TGTGCCAGCAGCGGGCTAGCGGTTTCCTACAATGAGCAGTTCTTC.

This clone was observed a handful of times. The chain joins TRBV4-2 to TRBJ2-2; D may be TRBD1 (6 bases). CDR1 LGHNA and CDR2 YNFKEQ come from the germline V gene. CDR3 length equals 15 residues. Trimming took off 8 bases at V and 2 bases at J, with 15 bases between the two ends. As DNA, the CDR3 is TGTGCCAGCTGCAAGGACAGCCCTAACACCGGGGAGCTGTTTTTT. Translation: CASCKDSPNTGELFF.

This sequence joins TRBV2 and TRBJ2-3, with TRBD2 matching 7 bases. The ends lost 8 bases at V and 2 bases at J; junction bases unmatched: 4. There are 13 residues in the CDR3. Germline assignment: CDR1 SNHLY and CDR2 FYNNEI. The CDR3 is CASGTIITDTQYF. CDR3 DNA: TGTGCCAGCGGGACTATTATCACAGATACGCAGTATTTT.

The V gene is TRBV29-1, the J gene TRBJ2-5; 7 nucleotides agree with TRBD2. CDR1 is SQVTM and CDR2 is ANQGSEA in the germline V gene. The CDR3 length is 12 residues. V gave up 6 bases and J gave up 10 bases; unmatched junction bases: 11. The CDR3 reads CSVRGEWVIQYF. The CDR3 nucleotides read TGCAGCGTCCGGGGGGAGTGGGTGATCCAGTACTTC.

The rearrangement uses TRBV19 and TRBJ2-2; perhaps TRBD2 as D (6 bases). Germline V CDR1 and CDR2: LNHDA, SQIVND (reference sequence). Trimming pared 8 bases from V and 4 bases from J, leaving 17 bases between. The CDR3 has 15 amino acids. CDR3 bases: TGTGCCAGTCGTACGGCGGGGTATACCACCGGGGAGCTGTTTTTT. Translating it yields CASRTAGYTTGELFF.

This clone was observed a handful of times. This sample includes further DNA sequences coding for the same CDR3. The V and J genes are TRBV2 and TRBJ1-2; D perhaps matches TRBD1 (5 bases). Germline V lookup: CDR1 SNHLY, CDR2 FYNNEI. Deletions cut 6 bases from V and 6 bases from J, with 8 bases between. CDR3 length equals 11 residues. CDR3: CASRQGDGYTF. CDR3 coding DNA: TGTGCCAGCAGGCAGGGCGATGGCTACACCTTC. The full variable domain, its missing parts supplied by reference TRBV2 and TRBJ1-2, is EPEVTQTPSHQVTQMGQEVILRCVPISNHLYFYWYRQILGQKVEFLVSFYNNEISEKSEIFDDQFSVERPDGSNFTLKIRSTKLEDSAMYFCASRQGDGYTFGSGTRLTVV.

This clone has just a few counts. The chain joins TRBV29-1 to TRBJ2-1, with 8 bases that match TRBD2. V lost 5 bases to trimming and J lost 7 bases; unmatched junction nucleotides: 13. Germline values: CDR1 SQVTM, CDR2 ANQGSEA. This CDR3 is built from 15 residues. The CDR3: CSVPKISGVQNEQFF. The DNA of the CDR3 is TGCAGCGTTCCCAAGATTAGCGGGGTTCAGAATGAGCAGTTCTTC.

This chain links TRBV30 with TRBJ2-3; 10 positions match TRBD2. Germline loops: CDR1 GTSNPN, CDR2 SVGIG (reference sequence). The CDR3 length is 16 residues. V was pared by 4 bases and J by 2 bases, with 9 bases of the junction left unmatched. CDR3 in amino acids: CAWKASGRHLTDTQYF. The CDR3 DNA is TGTGCCTGGAAAGCTAGCGGGAGACATCTCACAGATACGCAGTATTTT.

The DNA for the CDR3 is TGTGCCAGCAGTGAAACCGGACTAGCCCAGTTCTTC. Translated, it gives CASSETGLAQFF. The rearrangement uses TRBV2 and TRBJ2-1; 8 positions match TRBD2. Per germline, CDR1 SNHLY and CDR2 FYNNEI. The CDR3 is 12 amino acids. With 2 bases clipped from V and 13 bases from J, the junction kept 4 bases outside the gene matches.

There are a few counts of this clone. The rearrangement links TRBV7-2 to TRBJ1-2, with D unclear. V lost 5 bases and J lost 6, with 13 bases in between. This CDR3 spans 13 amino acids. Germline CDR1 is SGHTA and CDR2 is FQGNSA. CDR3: CASSISRGDGYTF. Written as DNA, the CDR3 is TGTGCCAGCAGCATAAGTCGGGGTGATGGCTACACCTTC.

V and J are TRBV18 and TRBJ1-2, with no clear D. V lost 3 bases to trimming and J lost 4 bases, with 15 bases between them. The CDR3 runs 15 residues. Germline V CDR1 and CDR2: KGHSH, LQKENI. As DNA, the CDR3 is TGTGCCAGCTCACCGACGGCTTACGAGCTCTATGGCTACACCTTC. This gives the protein CASSPTAYELYGYTF.

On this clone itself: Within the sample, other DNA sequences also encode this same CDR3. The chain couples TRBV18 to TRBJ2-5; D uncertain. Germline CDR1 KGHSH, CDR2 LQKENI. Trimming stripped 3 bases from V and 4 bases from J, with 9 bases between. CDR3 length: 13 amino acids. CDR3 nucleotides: TGTGCCAGCTCACCGGGCCTCCGAGAGACCCAGTACTTC. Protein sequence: CASSPGLRETQYF.

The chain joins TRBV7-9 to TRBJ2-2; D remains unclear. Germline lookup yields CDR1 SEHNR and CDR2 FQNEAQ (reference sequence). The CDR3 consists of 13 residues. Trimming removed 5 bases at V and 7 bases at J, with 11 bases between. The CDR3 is CASSRNQDGELFF. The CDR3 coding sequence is TGTGCCAGCAGCCGAAATCAGGACGGGGAGCTGTTTTTT.

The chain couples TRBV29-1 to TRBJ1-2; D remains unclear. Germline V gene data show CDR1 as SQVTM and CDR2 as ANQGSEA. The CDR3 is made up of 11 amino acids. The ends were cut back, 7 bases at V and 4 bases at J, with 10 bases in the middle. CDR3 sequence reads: CSGAEGYGYTF. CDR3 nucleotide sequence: TGCAGCGGCGCGGAGGGCTATGGCTACACCTTC.